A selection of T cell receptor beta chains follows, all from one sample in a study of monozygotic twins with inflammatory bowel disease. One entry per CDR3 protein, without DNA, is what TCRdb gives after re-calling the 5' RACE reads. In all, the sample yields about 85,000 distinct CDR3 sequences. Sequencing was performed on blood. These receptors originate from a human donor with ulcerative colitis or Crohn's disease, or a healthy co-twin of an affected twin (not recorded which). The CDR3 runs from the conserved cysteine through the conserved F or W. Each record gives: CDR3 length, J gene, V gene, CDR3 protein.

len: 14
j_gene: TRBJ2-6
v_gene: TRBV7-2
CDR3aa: CAKSGGSGANVLTF

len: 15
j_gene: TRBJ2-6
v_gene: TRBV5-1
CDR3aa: CASSERGQGANVLTF

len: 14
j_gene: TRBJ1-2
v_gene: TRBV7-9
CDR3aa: CASSLGQLSYGYTF

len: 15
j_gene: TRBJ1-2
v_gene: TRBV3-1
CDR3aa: CASSQDKGGGYGYTF

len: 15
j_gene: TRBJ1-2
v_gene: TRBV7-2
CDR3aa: CASSSHPQGRLGYTF

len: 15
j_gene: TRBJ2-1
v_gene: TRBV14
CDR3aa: CASSRRGAAYNEQFF

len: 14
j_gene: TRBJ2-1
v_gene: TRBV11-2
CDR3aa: CASSLVLSGGEQFF

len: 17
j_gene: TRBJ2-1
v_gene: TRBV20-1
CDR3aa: CSARDRTGLAGYNEQFF

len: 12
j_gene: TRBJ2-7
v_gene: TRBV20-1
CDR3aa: CSAPDDSGEQYF

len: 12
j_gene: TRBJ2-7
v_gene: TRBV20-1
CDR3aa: CSARPSGYEQYF

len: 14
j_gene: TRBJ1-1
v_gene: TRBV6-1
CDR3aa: CASSKRKTDTEAFF

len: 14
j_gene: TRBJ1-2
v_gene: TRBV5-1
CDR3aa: CASSDQVEVYGYTF

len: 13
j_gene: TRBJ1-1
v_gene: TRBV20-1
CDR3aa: CSASWAPNTEAFF

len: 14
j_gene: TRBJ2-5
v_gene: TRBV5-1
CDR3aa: CASTRSRYQETQYF

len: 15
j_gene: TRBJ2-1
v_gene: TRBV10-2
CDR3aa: CASSEGMGVYNEQFF

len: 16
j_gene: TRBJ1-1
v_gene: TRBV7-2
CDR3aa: CASSLVGDREDTEAFF

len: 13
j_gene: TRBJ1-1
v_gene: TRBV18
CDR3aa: CASSLDRGTDAFF

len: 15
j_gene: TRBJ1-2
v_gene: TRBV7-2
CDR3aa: CASSLAFSPNYGYTF